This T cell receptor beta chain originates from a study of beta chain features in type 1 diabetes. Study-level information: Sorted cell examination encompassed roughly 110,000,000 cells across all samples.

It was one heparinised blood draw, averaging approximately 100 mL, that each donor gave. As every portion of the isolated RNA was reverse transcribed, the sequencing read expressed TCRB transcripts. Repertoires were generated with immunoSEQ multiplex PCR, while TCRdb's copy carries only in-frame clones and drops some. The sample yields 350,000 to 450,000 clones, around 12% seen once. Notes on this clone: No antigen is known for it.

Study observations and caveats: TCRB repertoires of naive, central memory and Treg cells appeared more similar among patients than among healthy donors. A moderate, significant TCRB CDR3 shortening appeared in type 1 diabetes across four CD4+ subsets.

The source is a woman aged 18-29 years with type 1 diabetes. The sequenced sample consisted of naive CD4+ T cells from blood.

The CDR3 here is CASSKRGTSGRGDEQFF. CDR3 in DNA: TGTGCCAGCAGCAAAAGGGGGACTAGCGGGAGAGGGGATGAGCAGTTCTTC. The rearrangement joins TRBV21-1 to TRBJ2-1; TRBD2, the table's D call, lacks a check against the DNA. TRBV21-1 is flagged as a pseudogene. The CDR3 is 17 amino acids.